These 6 T cell receptor beta chains share one sample of origin, sequenced in a study of neurological immune-mediated disorders. TCRdb processed the 5' RACE reads anew with MiXCR; each CDR3 protein has one entry. The sample holds around 46,000 distinct CDR3 sequences; 20% to 30% are singletons and the top ten take over 20%. Sequences were obtained from PBMCs. The receptors derive from a woman in her 70s in good health.

This clonotype was counted only a few times. The chain joins TRBV20-1 to TRBJ1-1; the D is unclear. Trimming removed 0 bases at V and 5 bases at J, with 10 bases between. The CDR3 runs 13 residues. Germline loops: CDR1 DFQATT, CDR2 SNEGSKA (reference sequence). CDR3 protein: CSARDWRDTEAFF. DNA of the CDR3: TGCAGTGCTAGAGATTGGCGGGATACTGAAGCTTTCTTT.

This clonotype was seen more than once but under ten times. CDR3 amino acids: CASSLVQGSADTQYF. CDR3 in DNA: TGTGCCAGCAGCTTAGTACAGGGGAGCGCAGATACGCAGTATTTT. The V gene is TRBV7-2, the J gene TRBJ2-3, with TRBD1 identical over 7 bases. Trimming at V came to 1 base and at J to 4 bases, leaving 5 bases not matched to a gene. The length of the CDR3 is 15 residues. Germline V gene lookup returns CDR1 SGHTA and CDR2 FQGNSA.

This clonotype was counted ten times or more. This rearrangement joins TRBV2 to TRBJ2-5; the match to TRBD1 covers 9 bases. V was pared by 7 bases and J by 5 bases, with 11 bases of the junction left unmatched. The CDR3 spans 15 residues. Germline CDR1 reads SNHLY; CDR2 reads FYNNEI. The CDR3 loop reads CASKSYRGQGETQYF. The CDR3 DNA sequence: TGTGCCAGCAAGTCGTACAGGGGGCAGGGGGAGACCCAGTACTTC.

J is TRBJ1-5 and V is TRBV28; 7 bases align to TRBD1. Unmatched junction bases numbered 5, after V lost 5 bases and J lost 1 base. Per germline, CDR1 MDHEN and CDR2 SYDVKM. The CDR3 contains 15 residues. The CDR3 here is CASSPMGQSNQPQHF. In nucleotides, the CDR3 is TGTGCCAGCAGTCCAATGGGACAGAGCAATCAGCCCCAGCATTTT.

This clonotype was counted many times. The chain has TRBV9 and TRBJ2-7; TRBD2 matches 13 bases. CDR3 length: 18 amino acids. The V gene's germline CDR1 is SGDLS and CDR2 YYNGEE. Trimming removed 3 bases from V and 2 bases from J; junction bases left unmatched: 11. The CDR3 region is CASSGGLAGRITPYEQYF. The CDR3 coding sequence is TGTGCCAGCAGCGGGGGACTAGCGGGACGCATAACCCCCTACGAGCAGTACTTC.

This clonotype occurred many times. The V call is TRBV5-1, the J call TRBJ2-5; 12 nucleotides line up with TRBD2. V shed 4 bases and J 4 bases; nucleotides not matched to a gene: 5. Germline lookup yields CDR1 SGHRS and CDR2 YFSETQ. This CDR3 has 15 residues. The chain's CDR3 is CASSGEGLAGETQYF. CDR3 DNA: TGCGCCAGCAGCGGTGAGGGACTAGCGGGAGAGACCCAGTACTTC.